Detailed here is one TCR beta chain. This clone was found a few times. Its recognized antigen is unknown. Base qualities are not recorded, but no much larger clone differs from it by a single base. The record originates from a study of cytomegalovirus exposure and HLA in healthy donors (dated by TCRdb to the late 2010s). Study-level background: According to an earlier analysis of 550 to 750 of the donors, about 179 million T cells yielded roughly 110 million unique TCR beta sequences and 276 Gb of sequence data. About 280 gigabases of sequencing data and around 88 million unique TCR sequences made up an early release that covered roughly 670 HLA-typed donors. Among the 398 genotyped donors, more than 70% belonged to the genetic ancestry cluster associated with self-reported Caucasian donors. The study aimed to test whether cataloging public T cell receptors could reveal signatures of past pathogen exposure. Using immunosequencing, the study profiled T cell repertoires from 666 subjects and related those repertoires to cytomegalovirus serostatus. A separate validation cohort of about 110 different subjects was used in addition to the approximately 700-subject first cohort. To predict cytomegalovirus infection status, the study brought together high-throughput TCR immunosequencing, statistical association of individual TCRs with disease status, and machine learning. In a later analysis, previously published TCR beta repertoires from several hundred donors were re-analyzed and high-resolution HLA genotyping was added so that TCR occurrence patterns could be studied. In the later analysis, no new phenotypic data were used to find candidate immune exposures; instead, reliance was placed on TCR beta sequences and their occurrence across donors. An earlier analysis of approximately 630 of the donors applied high-throughput TCR beta sequencing to assess whether each TCR beta V gene segment acted as functional or pseudogenic. Alongside the repertoire data, information on donor age, sex, ethnicity and CMV serostatus was compiled. In a later genetic analysis, genome-wide SNP genotypes for about 55% of the roughly 700 donors were used, and that subset was treated as a discovery cohort. Every discovery cohort repertoire had been produced on one sequencing platform. HLA typing included class I and class II loci at four-digit resolution. The number of donors typed differed by locus, with roughly 620-630 for A, B, C, DRB1 and DQB1, about 500 for DQA1, over 600 for DPA1, and roughly 450 for DPB1. About five DR-DQ haplotypes were handled as single units for association and clustering, since linkage in the cohort was strong. Among some 400 genotyped donors of the cohort, an average of about 240,000 unique TCR beta nucleotide sequences were sequenced per donor, around 20% of them non-productive. The paper as a whole reports these results and caveats: The cohort was sequenced for TCR beta chains only, and without alpha or paired-chain data the features that could be detected were limited. The classifier was reported to diagnose cytomegalovirus status with high specificity and sensitivity in both the original and validation cohorts. According to a later analysis, most CMV-associated TCR beta chains appeared to be HLA-restricted, and the HLA associations seemed to be driven largely by CMV exposure. Specific HLA alleles were associated with about 17,000 TCR beta sequences at a false discovery rate of 0.05 in a later analysis. A total of 150 or so TCR beta chains were listed by the study as associated with cytomegalovirus. A further reported finding was that TCR beta sequences accurately predicted the HLA-A and HLA-B alleles for most subjects in the first cohort. Linkage disequilibrium might explain the correlated functional status among segregating V segments, but an unknown experimental factor could not be excluded. According to a later analysis, TCR association rates differed among HLA loci, with DRB1 alleles showing the most associated TCRs and HLA-C alleles showing the fewest. Approximately 18 rarely observed V segments, including chromosome 9 orphons, were excluded from the earlier analysis of about 600 of the donors because counts were too low. A few of the identified cytomegalovirus-associated TCR beta chains were confirmed in vitro to be specific for cytomegalovirus antigens. CMV serostatus was the only immune exposure information available for the cohort. The 87-base-pair reads could not distinguish some IMGT-functional V segments, including TRBV6-2 and TRBV6-3, so those segments were excluded. In a later analysis, HLA-associated TCR beta chains were found to be more clonally expanded and to have lower generation probabilities than equally common non-associated chains. It was suggested by the authors that the approach could potentially be generalized to other disease states and immunological phenotypes. An earlier analysis of approximately 530 of the donors showed that most TCR beta V segments appeared in productive rearrangements either about 90% or about 30% of the time, which broadly matched IMGT annotations. HLA typing was unavailable for some donors at each locus, so association tests used only the typed subset. Assigning TCR associations to individual alleles was difficult when HLA alleles, especially DR and DQ, strongly co-occurred. In a later genetic analysis, fewer N-insertions in productive TCRs were reported among donors in an Asian-associated ancestry cluster than the 666-donor mean. While some public TCRs were present in many individuals, most TCR sequences turned up only very rarely across donors. Sequencing depth was assumed to be roughly uniform across donors in the presence/absence analyses, though that assumption may not hold. A later analysis reported that several top co-occurrence clusters appeared linked to parvovirus B19, influenza, CMV and Epstein-Barr virus. A cluster of highly shared sequence variants was judged likely to represent a technical artifact of the sequencing pipeline. A later genetic analysis associated a missense DCLRE1C variant with V-gene and J-gene trimming of TCR beta chains, and an independent cohort replicated the association.

Library generation was performed with the immunoSEQ multiplex PCR assay. For the multiplex PCR, a mixture combining 60 forward primers for TCR Vbeta segments and 13 reverse primers for TCR Jbeta segments was used. Amplification of the CDR3 region of rearranged TCR beta genes was performed with a multiplex PCR assay on genomic DNA. The Illumina HiSeq System was used to sequence the amplified TCR beta libraries as 87-base-pair reads. On the authors' methods: A later analysis tallied about 77 million unique TCR beta chains across the roughly 610 repertoires, and about 12 million of those chains were shared by two or more donors. To remove PCR and sequencing errors, raw reads were error-corrected and collapsed into unique sequences using a nearest-neighbor algorithm that merged closely related sequences. CDR3 sequences were aligned to IMGT reference sequences to assign V, D and J gene segments. For a sequence to be retained, a match of at least six nucleotides to both a V gene segment and a J gene segment was required. A rearrangement was called productive if the CDR3 had no stop codons and remained in frame with V and J, and every other rearrangement was called non-productive. CDR3 was defined by IMGT convention, running from the second conserved V-encoded cysteine to the conserved J-encoded phenylalanine. The earlier analysis of 587 of the donors excluded sequences that lacked an unambiguous match to a single V gene segment. An earlier analysis of 587 of the donors called V segments functional above 56.7% productive rearrangements and segregating when the between-donor standard deviation exceeded 5%. A statistical classification framework was built for diagnosing cytomegalovirus status from the catalog of TCR beta chain sequences. In a later analysis, V and J genes were assigned by comparing TCR nucleotide sequences against IMGT/GENE-DB human TR gene sequences. Using the TCRdist pipeline, a later analysis assigned CDR3 sequences along with most-parsimonious VDJ recombination scenarios. In a later analysis, every TCR beta chain was defined by the combination of its CDR3 amino acid sequence and its V-gene family, and reads without a unique V-gene family were dropped. As a way to deal with suspected cross-contamination and a sequencing artifact, a later analysis dropped 450 to 600 nucleotide sequences that were highly shared and had low generation probability. In a later analysis, a clonal expansion index was calculated for each public chain from normalized within-repertoire ranks of inferred template counts. Generation probabilities in a later analysis came from a VDJ recombination model fitted to out-of-frame rearrangements, and those results were checked against IGoR. In a later analysis, TCR-TCR, TCR-HLA and TCR-CMV co-occurrence was scored with hypergeometric tests, and a repertoire-size bias correction was applied to TCR pairs. To estimate false discovery rates, a later analysis permuted the HLA or CMV assignments 20 times. In a later analysis, co-occurring TCRs were grouped with DBSCAN, and TCRdist sequence similarity was added when clustering was performed within HLA-allele-positive subsets. Co-occurrence clustering excluded repertoires with fewer than 30,000 or more than 120,000 public chains, plus five with anomalous nucleotide sharing. TCRdb mirrors the immuneACCESS table, restricted to in-frame sequences. Some clones are absent from its copies; in checked studies, under half trace to an unresolved V gene, and the reason for the others is unknown. V, J and clone size derive from that table, while D and trimming were established from the DNA sequence. This sample holds some 120,000 clones; 82% were observed only once. Clones ranked in the top ten supply about 11% of the sample.

The cohort consisted of 650 to 850 healthy bone marrow donors. At the time of sampling, all cohort members were nominally healthy, though unrecorded immune exposures were likely present. The donor was CMV seropositive and was included in the group of 300 or so seropositive cohort members. A peripheral blood sample was provided by each donor, and peripheral blood mononuclear cells were used for TCR beta sequencing. The Qiagen DNeasy Blood Extraction Kit was used to extract genomic DNA from the blood cell samples. Taken from the germline V gene, the CDR1 and CDR2 loops are SGDLS and YYNGEE. V was cut back by 1 base and J by 0 bases, leaving a gap of 8 bases between them. The CDR3 starts with the cysteine, ends with the phenylalanine, and has 14 residues. Only the CDR3 portion is preserved as DNA: 42 bases, with reading frame beginning at the first base.

This chain joins TRBV9 to TRBJ2-7, with TRBD2 tentatively as D gene (5 bases match). What was sequenced was PBMCs. This sequence originates from a male donor in good health and CMV-seropositive. In nucleotide form, the sequence is TGTGCCAGCAGCGTAAGAGGGATCTCCTACGAGCAGTACTTC. It specifies CASSVRGISYEQYF.